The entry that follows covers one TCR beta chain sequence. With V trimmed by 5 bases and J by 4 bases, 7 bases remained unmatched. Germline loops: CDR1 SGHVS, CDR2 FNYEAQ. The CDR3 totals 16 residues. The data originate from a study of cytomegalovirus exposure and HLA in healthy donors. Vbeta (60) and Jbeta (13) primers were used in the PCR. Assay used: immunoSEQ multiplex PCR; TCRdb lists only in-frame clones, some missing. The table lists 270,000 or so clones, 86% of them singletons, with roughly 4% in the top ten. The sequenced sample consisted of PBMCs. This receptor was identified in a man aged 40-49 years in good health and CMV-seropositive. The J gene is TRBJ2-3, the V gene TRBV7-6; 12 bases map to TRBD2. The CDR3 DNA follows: TGTGCCAGCAGCGCGCTAGCGGGGGGGAGGTCAGATACGCAGTATTTT. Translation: CASSALAGGRSDTQYF. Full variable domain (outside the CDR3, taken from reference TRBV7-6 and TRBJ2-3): GAGVSQSPRYKVTKRGQDVALRCDPISGHVSLYWYRQALGQGPEFLTYFNYEAQQDKSGLPNDRFSAERPEGSISTLTIQRTEQRDSAMYRCASSALAGGRSDTQYFGPGTRLTVL.